This is a list of T cell receptor beta chains from one sample in a study of T-cell memory formation after mild COVID-19. TCRdb analysed the 5' RACE reads with MiXCR anew, one entry per CDR3 protein. The data contain hundreds of thousands of distinct CDR3 sequences, about a fifth of them singletons. The sequencing input was PBMCs or a T cell subset sorted from them (not recorded which). The receptors come from an adult woman who had mild COVID-19 (a few samples of this study predate the infection). Cell type and time point are not known. The CDR3 runs from the conserved cysteine through the conserved F or W. D genes are given only for firm matches. Not every row has a clone size; where given, it reads once, few, many or a size class.

TRBJ1-4 | TRBD1 | TRBV2 | few | TGTGCCAGCAGTGAGGACAGGGTTAATGAAAAACTGTTTTTT | CASSEDRVNEKLFF
TRBJ1-5 | . | TRBV20-1 | . | TGCAGTGTCAGCGAAGGACTTGGCAATCAGCCCCAGCATTTT | CSVSEGLGNQPQHF
TRBJ1-2 | . | TRBV19 | few | TGTGCCAGTAGAAACTCCGGGGGCGGCTATGGCTACACCTTC | CASRNSGGGYGYTF
TRBJ1-6 | . | TRBV24-1 | . | TGTGCCACCATGGACCCCGGCTCACCCCTCCACTTT | CATMDPGSPLHF
TRBJ2-3 | . | TRBV24-1 | few | TGTGCCACCAGTGACCCCTCCAGGGGACTGACAGATACGCAGTATTTT | CATSDPSRGLTDTQYF
TRBJ1-5 | TRBD1 | TRBV4-2 | few | TGTGCCAGCAGCCCCCGGACAGGGGATAGCAATCAGCCCCAGCATTTT | CASSPRTGDSNQPQHF
TRBJ1-1 | . | TRBV6-5 | . | TGTGCCAGCAGTTACTCGGGACGGGTGAACACTGAAGCTTTCTTT | CASSYSGRVNTEAFF
TRBJ2-2 | TRBD2 | TRBV19 | . | TGTGCCAGTAGTATGAGGCGGGAGATGAGTACCGGGGAGCTGTTTTTT | CASSMRREMSTGELFF
TRBJ1-1 | TRBD1 | TRBV5-1 | . | TGCGCCAGCAGCCCGGGCCCACCCTGGACAGGGTGGGGTTGGGAGGGTGAAGCTTTCTTT | CASSPGPPWTGWGWEGEAFF
TRBJ2-3 | TRBD2 | TRBV12-3/TRBV12-4 | many | TGTGCCAGCAGCTCGGGACTAGCGGGAGCAGATACGCAGTATTTT | CASSSGLAGADTQYF
TRBJ1-2 | . | TRBV7-9 | few | TGTGCCAGCAGCTTAGAAGGGACATCGGTCTACACCTTC | CASSLEGTSVYTF
TRBJ2-7 | TRBD1 | TRBV7-6 | few | TGTGCCAGCAGCTTTACAGACAGGGCCCACTTCTACGAGCAGTACTTC | CASSFTDRAHFYEQYF
TRBJ2-7 | . | TRBV7-9 | . | TGTGCCACCTCCTTTACTGGGGGTAGCTCCTACGAGCAGTACTTC | CATSFTGGSSYEQYF
TRBJ2-3 | TRBD2 | TRBV4-1 | once | TGCGCCAGCAGCCAAGAAGGTCACGGCGGGGGAGATACGCAGTATTTT | CASSQEGHGGGDTQYF
TRBJ2-7 | TRBD2 | TRBV12-3/TRBV12-4 | few | TGTGCCAGCAGTCTAACTAGCGGGGGAAACGAGCAGTACTTC | CASSLTSGGNEQYF
TRBJ1-2 | . | TRBV27 | . | TGTGCCAGCAGTCGTCAAACAGGGTTCTCAAACTATGGCTACACCTTC | CASSRQTGFSNYGYTF
TRBJ2-3 | . | TRBV7-9 | many | TGTGCCAGCACCCCGAGTGGGGTTATCGGGACCACAGATACGCAGTATTTT | CASTPSGVIGTTDTQYF